The 18 T cell receptor beta chains in this list originate from one sample, sequenced in a study of cytomegalovirus exposure and HLA in healthy donors. It was with 60 Vbeta and 13 Jbeta primers that the PCR ran. The repertoire was sequenced with immunoSEQ multiplex PCR; TCRdb's copy has only in-frame clones and lacks some. This sample has under 200,000 clones, with around four fifths found just once. The sequenced sample was PBMCs. Receptors originate from a girl aged 2 to 9 in good health and CMV-seropositive.

The rearrangement joins TRBV6-4 to TRBJ2-2, with TRBD2 identical over 8 bases. V was pared by 6 bases and J by 5 bases, with 5 bases of the junction left unmatched. This CDR3 is built from 14 residues. Looked up from germline, CDR1 is MRHNA and CDR2 is SNTAGT. CDR3 nucleotide sequence: TGTGCCAGCAGAGCGGGAGTAGAAACCGGGGAGCTGTTTTTT. This codes for CASRAGVETGELFF.

This clone was detected only once. The genes are TRBV12-2 and TRBJ2-7; whether TRBD1, the table's D call, matches the DNA was not checked. TRBV12-2 is an annotated pseudogene. The CDR3 runs 19 residues. CDR3 sequence: CASRSPGTGFERSSYEQYF. As DNA, the CDR3 is TGTGCAAGTCGCTCCCCAGGGACAGGCTTCGAAAGGAGCTCCTACGAGCAGTACTTC.

The rearrangement links TRBV7-8 to TRBJ2-1, with D maybe TRBD2 (5 bases). Looked up from germline, CDR1 is SGHVS and CDR2 is FQNEAQ. This CDR3 spans 17 amino acids. V lost 2 bases and J 5 bases, leaving 19 bases between the germline ends. CDR3 sequence reads: CASSLFLRRGSNNEQFF. The DNA for the CDR3 is TGTGCCAGCAGCTTATTTCTCAGGCGCGGGTCCAACAATGAGCAGTTCTTC.

This clone was recorded a few times. This rearrangement joins TRBV9 to TRBJ1-2; D unclear. CDR1 and CDR2 from the germline V gene are SGDLS and YYNGEE. The CDR3 has 15 amino acids. The ends were cut back, 0 bases at V and 1 base at J, with 10 bases in the middle. This chain's CDR3 is CASSVAGGSNYGYTF. For the CDR3, the DNA is TGTGCCAGCAGCGTAGCTGGCGGCAGTAACTATGGCTACACCTTC.

The V and J genes are TRBV5-1 and TRBJ2-1; 11 nucleotides align to TRBD2. Trimming took 2 bases from V and 8 from J; bases not matched to a gene: 15. From germline, CDR1 is SGHRS and CDR2 YFSETQ. The CDR3 sequence is 18 residues long. CDR3 amino acids: CASSLRIAGGPRWDEQFF. The CDR3 DNA follows: TGCGCCAGCAGCTTAAGGATAGCGGGAGGGCCACGTTGGGATGAGCAGTTCTTC.

The chain carries TRBV4-2 and TRBJ2-5; the match to TRBD2 covers 7 bases. The DNA end is a closer match to TRBJ2-7, so the J assignment may be wrong. Germline loops: CDR1 LGHNA, CDR2 YNFKEQ. This CDR3 has 14 residues. The CDR3 DNA is TGTGCCAGCAGCCAAGCCACGGGGGGCTACGAGCAGTACTTC. Translating gives CASSQATGGYEQYF.

The CDR3 region has the DNA TGCGCCAGCAGCCGCCCGGGACTGGTTCTCAATGAGCAGTTCTTC. Translating it yields CASSRPGLVLNEQFF. The chain carries TRBV5-1 and TRBJ2-1, with TRBD2 as a possible D gene (6 bases). The V and J ends lost 4 bases and 6 bases respectively, with 17 bases between them. The CDR3 length is 15 residues. The germline V gene encodes CDR1 SGHRS and CDR2 YFSETQ.

This chain connects TRBV9 to TRBJ2-5, with D possibly being TRBD1 (5 bases). The CDR3 runs 14 residues. The V gene lost 4 bases and the J gene lost 4 bases, with 14 bases spanning the gap. Germline CDR1 and CDR2: SGDLS and YYNGEE. Here the CDR3 reads CASSPRQSGETQYF. The CDR3 nucleotides read TGTGCCAGCAGCCCTCGACAGAGTGGAGAGACCCAGTACTTC.

This sequence joins TRBV21-1 and TRBJ2-1; the D call in the table, TRBD1, was not verified against the DNA. TRBV21-1 is recorded as a pseudogene. The CDR3 loop spans 15 amino acids. CDR3 sequence reads: CASSKDSPSYNEQFF. CDR3 coding DNA: TGTGCCAGCAGCAAAGACAGTCCCTCCTACAATGAGCAGTTCTTC.

J is TRBJ2-3 and V is TRBV2, with 8 bases lining up with TRBD2. CDR1 and CDR2 (germline): SNHLY, FYNNEI. Germline trimming cut 4 bases from V and 2 bases from J; bases unmatched to any gene: 5. CDR3 length equals 15 residues. CDR3 DNA sequence: TGTGCCAGCAGTGTGGCGGGAGGTCCCACAGATACGCAGTATTTT. This translates into CASSVAGGPTDTQYF.

The V gene is TRBV6-6, the J gene TRBJ1-2, with D possibly matching TRBD1 (6 bases). The CDR3 is made up of 15 amino acids. Trimming removed 0 bases from V and 2 bases from J, with 10 bases in between. In germline, CDR1 is MNHNY, CDR2 SVGAGI (reference sequence). Here the CDR3 reads CASSYSKGENYGYTF. CDR3 sequence (DNA): TGTGCCAGCAGTTACTCGAAGGGGGAGAACTATGGCTACACCTTC.

Remarks on this clone: Other DNA sequences in this specimen translate into the identical CDR3. CDR3 in DNA: TGTGCCAGCAGTGAACAACTAGCGGGAGGACCGGGTTTCGAGCAGTACTTC. Translation: CASSEQLAGGPGFEQYF. The chain combines TRBV6-1 with TRBJ2-7; TRBD2 matches at 12 bases. The V gene's germline CDR1 is MNHNS and CDR2 SASEGT. The CDR3 loop spans 17 amino acids. Trimming cost V 2 bases and J 6 bases; bases outside gene matches: 11.

This clone was counted between two and nine times. V and J are TRBV30 and TRBJ2-7; D unclear. Germline V CDR1 and CDR2: GTSNPN, SVGIG (reference sequence). CDR3 length: 13 residues. Between the trimmed V and J ends, which lost 4 bases and 2 bases, there was a span of 12 bases. The CDR3: CAWKLIGPYEQYF. CDR3 bases: TGTGCCTGGAAATTAATTGGGCCCTACGAGCAGTACTTC.

This chain joins TRBV28 and TRBJ2-3; D unresolved. V lost 4 bases, J lost 1 base, and 12 bases lay in between. CDR3 length: 15 residues. CDR1 MDHEN and CDR2 SYDVKM come from the germline V gene. The CDR3 protein is CASSSEQFRTDTQYF. The CDR3, as DNA: TGTGCCAGCAGTTCGGAACAGTTTCGCACAGATACGCAGTATTTT.

The chain joins TRBV30 to TRBJ1-2; D is uncertain. The CDR3 length is 9 residues. Between the trimmed V and J ends, which lost 8 bases and 8 bases, there was a span of 9 bases. Germline V gene sequence: CDR1 GTSNPN, CDR2 SVGIG (reference sequence). The CDR3, as DNA: TGTGCCGGAGAGAGCGGCTACACCTTC. Translating gives CAGESGYTF. Looking up the rest from reference TRBV30 and TRBJ1-2 gives the full variable domain: SQTIHQWPATLVQPVGSPLSLECTVEGTSNPNLYWYRQAAGRGLQLLFYSVGIGQISSEVPQNLSASRPQDRQFILSSKKLLLSDSGFYLCAGESGYTFGSGTRLTVV.

In this sample, this clone turned up once. The rearrangement uses TRBV9 and TRBJ2-7, with D unclear. Germline V gene data show CDR1 as SGDLS and CDR2 as YYNGEE. The ends were cut back, 4 bases at V and 2 bases at J, with 13 bases in the middle. This CDR3 has 14 amino acids. CDR3 residues: CASSPSWATYEQYF. The CDR3 DNA follows: TGTGCCAGCAGCCCCTCGTGGGCAACCTACGAGCAGTACTTC.

This chain joins TRBV12-5 and TRBJ2-3; 9 bases fit TRBD2. This CDR3 has 14 residues. Per the germline V gene, CDR1 is LGHNT and CDR2 is FRNRAP. V was pared by 3 bases and J by 4 bases, with 2 bases of the junction left unmatched. The CDR3 DNA follows: TGTGCTAGTGGTTTCGGGACTAGCTCAGATACGCAGTATTTT. It encodes CASGFGTSSDTQYF.

Written as DNA, the CDR3 is TGTGCCTGGTCGGCCCCCGGACAGGGACGTCGCAATCAGCCCCAGCATTTT. Amino acids: CAWSAPGQGRRNQPQHF. The V call is TRBV30, the J call TRBJ1-5, with 8 bases fitting TRBD1. Germline CDR1 and CDR2: GTSNPN and SVGIG (reference sequence). This CDR3 comprises 17 residues. With V trimmed by 5 bases and J by 2 bases, 14 bases remained unmatched.